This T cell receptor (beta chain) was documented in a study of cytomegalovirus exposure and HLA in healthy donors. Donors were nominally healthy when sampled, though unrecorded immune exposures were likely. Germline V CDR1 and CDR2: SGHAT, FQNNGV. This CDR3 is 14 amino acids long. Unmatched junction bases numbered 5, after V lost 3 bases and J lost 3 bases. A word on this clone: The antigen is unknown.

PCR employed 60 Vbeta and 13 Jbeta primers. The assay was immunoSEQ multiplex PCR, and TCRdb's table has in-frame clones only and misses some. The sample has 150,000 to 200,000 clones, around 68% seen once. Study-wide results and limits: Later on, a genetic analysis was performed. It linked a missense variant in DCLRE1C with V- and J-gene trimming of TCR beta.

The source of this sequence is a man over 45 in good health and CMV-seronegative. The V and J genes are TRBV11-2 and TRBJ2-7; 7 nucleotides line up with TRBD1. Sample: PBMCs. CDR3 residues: CASSFRQGIYEQYF. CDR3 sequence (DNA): TGTGCCAGCAGCTTCCGACAGGGCATCTACGAGCAGTACTTC.